Shown below are 22 T cell receptor beta chains from a single sample sequenced in a study of patients and donors after allogeneic stem cell transplantation. TCRdb called the RT-PCR reads again in MiXCR, with one record for every CDR3 protein. The sample includes 920,000 or so distinct CDR3 sequences, approximately 18% of them seen just once. Sample: blood, either unsorted or a sorted T cell fraction (not recorded which). These receptor sequences come from a human donor who was either an allogeneic HSCT recipient or a stem cell or donor lymphocyte infusion donor (not recorded which). It is not recorded whose cells these are; they may come from a transplant donor.

This clonotype was counted a few times. The chain has TRBV29-1 and TRBJ2-1; D may be TRBD1 (6 bases). Deletions cut 4 bases from V and 6 bases from J, with 13 bases between. Germline V lookup: CDR1 SQVTM, CDR2 ANQGSEA. CDR3 length: 13 amino acids. As DNA, the CDR3 is TGCAGCGTTGGTCGGCCAGGGGCCAATGAGCAGTTCTTC. Protein sequence: CSVGRPGANEQFF.

The chain couples TRBV5-1 to TRBJ2-5; D might be TRBD2 (5 bases). Germline CDR1 and CDR2: SGHRS and YFSETQ. The length of the CDR3 is 13 residues. V was cut by 4 bases and J by 5 bases, with 12 bases left in between. In DNA, the CDR3 is TGCGCCAGCAGCCCCGGGGTCACGGAGACCCAGTACTTC. It codes for CASSPGVTETQYF. The full variable domain, its missing parts supplied by reference TRBV5-1 and TRBJ2-5, is KAGVTQTPRYLIKTRGQQVTLSCSPISGHRSVSWYQQTPGQGLQFLFEYFSETQRNKGNFPGRFSGRQFSNSRSEMNVSTLELGDSALYLCASSPGVTETQYFGPGTRLLVL.

The gene calls are TRBV6-6 and TRBJ1-1, with D tentatively TRBD1 (6 bases). The CDR3 loop spans 11 amino acids. CDR1 and CDR2 from the germline V gene are MNHNY and SVGAGI (reference sequence). Deletions cut 6 bases from V and 12 bases from J, with 14 bases between. The CDR3 protein is CASRITGLSFF. The DNA for the CDR3 is TGTGCCAGCAGGATTACAGGGTTGTCTTTCTTT.

In its sample, this clonotype was seen many times. V usage is TRBV6-6 and J usage is TRBJ1-2, with TRBD1 matching over 8 bases. The CDR3 extends over 13 amino acids. Germline CDR1 MNHNY, CDR2 SVGAGI (reference sequence). V lost 6 bases, J lost 8 bases, and 8 bases stayed unmatched. The CDR3 DNA follows: TGTGCCAGCAGCGTGCAGGGGGCAGGAGGCTACACCTTC. Translating it yields CASSVQGAGGYTF.

CDR3 nucleotide sequence: TGCAGTGCCGCGAGGGGGACTAGCCTGGAGACCCAGTACTTC. Protein product: CSAARGTSLETQYF. This sequence joins TRBV20-1 and TRBJ2-5; 9 bases are a match to TRBD2. The germline gives CDR1 DFQATT, CDR2 SNEGSKA (reference sequence). The ends lost 6 bases at V and 5 bases at J; junction bases unmatched: 10. There are 14 residues in the CDR3.

V and J are TRBV28 and TRBJ1-1, with a weak D call TRBD1 (5 bases). CDR1 and CDR2 from the germline V gene are MDHEN and SYDVKM. The CDR3 has 17 residues. V was clipped by 4 bases and J by 1 base, with 19 bases between them. This CDR3 is CASSSAAQGPRNTEAFF. The CDR3 region has the DNA TGTGCCAGCAGTTCCGCTGCCCAGGGCCCACGGAACACTGAAGCTTTCTTT.

The gene calls are TRBV7-3 and TRBJ1-4; D call uncertain. There are 13 residues in the CDR3. Germline loops: CDR1 SGHTA, CDR2 FQGTGA. V lost 3 bases and J lost 3, with 5 bases in between. The CDR3 is CASSFGANEKLFF. For the CDR3, the DNA is TGTGCCAGCAGCTTTGGGGCTAATGAAAAACTGTTTTTT.

This clonotype came up a few times. V is TRBV4-3 and J is TRBJ1-5, with a tentative D call TRBD1 (6 bases). Germline lookup yields CDR1 LGHNA and CDR2 YSLEER. Trimming cost V 2 bases and J 8 bases, with 22 bases left between them. This CDR3 region has 17 residues. The CDR3 bases are TGCGCCAGCAGCCAACCTCGGACAGCTCTCCATCACAAGCCCCAGCATTTT. The encoded protein is CASSQPRTALHHKPQHF.

In this sample, this clonotype turned up a few times. This CDR3 reads CASSWDTGHNEQFF. Written as DNA, the CDR3 is TGTGCCAGCAGCTGGGACACCGGACACAATGAGCAGTTCTTC. This chain links TRBV3-1 with TRBJ2-1, with D maybe TRBD1 (6 bases). Trimming left V 5 bases short and J 5 bases short, with 13 bases between. The CDR3 runs 14 residues. Germline lookup yields CDR1 LGHDT and CDR2 YNNKEL (reference sequence).

The chain combines TRBV11-3 with TRBJ2-1, with TRBD2 as a possible D gene (5 bases). This CDR3 region has 12 residues. The V end lost 3 bases, the J end lost 16 bases, and 16 bases lay between the germline ends. Germline V gene sequence: CDR1 SGHNT, CDR2 YENEEA. CDR3 nucleotides: TGTGCCAGCAGCTTGGGTCAAACAAGACTATTCTTC. This encodes CASSLGQTRLFF.

This clonotype was observed a handful of times. The gene calls are TRBV20-1 and TRBJ2-7, with 9 bases identical to TRBD1. CDR3 size: 12 residues. V shed 4 bases, J shed 10 bases, and the junction held 8 bases outside the gene matches. Looked up from germline, CDR1 is DFQATT and CDR2 is SNEGSKA (reference sequence). DNA for the CDR3: TGCAGTGCTAAGGACAGGGGTGTACGTCAGTACTTC. Translating gives CSAKDRGVRQYF.

The chain links TRBV6-6 to TRBJ2-7; D not certain. Deletions cut 0 bases from V and 2 bases from J, with 5 bases between. The CDR3 runs 13 residues. Germline values: CDR1 MNHNY, CDR2 SVGAGI (reference sequence). CDR3 coding DNA: TGTGCCAGCAGTTACTCTCTAGCCTACGAGCAGTACTTC. Its translation is CASSYSLAYEQYF.

The table lists this clonotype with a few counts. The V gene is TRBV5-1, the J gene TRBJ1-3, with a possible D match to TRBD1 (6 bases). V was cut by 3 bases and J by 1 base, with 11 bases left in between. The CDR3 consists of 15 residues. Germline V gene lookup returns CDR1 SGHRS and CDR2 YFSETQ. In DNA form, the CDR3 reads TGCGCCAGCAGCTCAGGGACACCATCTGGAAACACCATATATTTT. Amino acid sequence: CASSSGTPSGNTIYF.

This chain links TRBV27 with TRBJ1-1; 10 positions match TRBD1. V trimming: 3 bases; J trimming: 2 bases; junction bases outside the gene matches: 12. Germline loops: CDR1 MNHEY, CDR2 SMNVEV (reference sequence). The CDR3 consists of 18 residues. The DNA for the CDR3 is TGTGCCAGCAGTTTTGTCGGACCGGGACAGGGGACCAACACTGAAGCTTTCTTT. This translates into CASSFVGPGQGTNTEAFF.

This clonotype was detected a few times. The chain couples TRBV28 to TRBJ2-7; 7 bases agree with TRBD1. Germline values: CDR1 MDHEN, CDR2 SYDVKM. V gave up 6 bases and J gave up 4 bases; unmatched junction bases: 18. CDR3 length: 17 residues. CDR3 sequence reads: CASSPPSGEGARYEQYF. The CDR3 bases are TGTGCCAGCAGCCCCCCCTCGGGCGAGGGGGCAAGATACGAGCAGTACTTC.

V gene TRBV20-1 combines with J gene TRBJ2-1; 7 positions agree with TRBD2. Trimming took 0 bases from V and 9 from J; bases not matched to a gene: 8. This CDR3 region has 14 residues. Per germline, CDR1 DFQATT and CDR2 SNEGSKA (reference sequence). DNA of the CDR3: TGCAGTGCTAGAGATCGTTCGGGAGGTCTTGAGCAGTTCTTC. This encodes CSARDRSGGLEQFF.

This clonotype was seen a handful of times. The rearrangement links TRBV20-1 to TRBJ1-2; 9 nucleotides align to TRBD1. The CDR3 has 14 residues. Germline assignment: CDR1 DFQATT and CDR2 SNEGSKA (reference sequence). Trimming cost V 5 bases and J 8 bases; bases outside gene matches: 12. CDR3 loop: CSAGDRVGGQGYTF. The CDR3 DNA is TGCAGTGCTGGGGACAGGGTAGGAGGTCAGGGCTACACCTTC.

This clonotype was detected only a few times. Just one base apart from a much larger clone, this may be a read error. The chain employs TRBV12-3 or TRBV12-4 and TRBJ2-7; 8 bases agree with TRBD2. The CDR3 contains 15 residues. V lost 6 bases, J lost 5 bases, and 12 bases stayed unmatched. The CDR3 protein is CASRLSGTSRHEQYF. CDR3 nucleotide sequence: TGTGCCAGCAGGCTCTCCGGGACTAGTAGGCACGAGCAGTACTTC.

The genes are TRBV19 and TRBJ2-2; D is possibly TRBD1 or TRBD2 (5 bases each). The CDR3 runs to 15 residues. Germline V gene sequence: CDR1 LNHDA, CDR2 SQIVND (reference sequence). The ends were cut back, 4 bases at V and 9 bases at J, with 18 bases in the middle. The CDR3 spells CASSKGRIVERELFF. The CDR3 DNA sequence: TGTGCCAGTAGTAAGGGGAGAATAGTTGAGAGGGAGCTGTTTTTT.

The gene calls are TRBV7-2 and TRBJ1-6; 7 bases map to TRBD1. V lost 2 bases to trimming and J lost 11 bases; unmatched junction nucleotides: 3. From germline, CDR1 is SGHTA and CDR2 FQGNSA. The CDR3 has 13 residues. The CDR3 sequence: CASSLRGLAPLHF. Here the CDR3 DNA reads TGTGCCAGCAGCTTAAGGGGGCTAGCACCCCTCCACTTT.

This rearrangement joins TRBV6-5 to TRBJ2-7; the D gene could be TRBD1 or TRBD2 (6 bases each). Trimming stripped 2 bases from V and 4 bases from J, with 12 bases between. Germline values: CDR1 MNHEY, CDR2 SVGAGI. This CDR3 is built from 14 residues. CDR3 in amino acids: CASSYVKGGYEQYF. The CDR3, as DNA: TGTGCCAGCAGTTACGTAAAGGGGGGATACGAGCAGTACTTC.

This clonotype occurred a few times. The CDR3 DNA is TGTGCCACCTACCTTGTCGGGGGAAACACCATATATTTT. Residues: CATYLVGGNTIYF. The chain combines TRBV10-3 with TRBJ1-3; D gene ambiguous. The CDR3 totals 13 residues. V was cut by 10 bases and J by 4 bases, with 14 bases left in between. The germline gives CDR1 ENHRY, CDR2 SYGVKD.